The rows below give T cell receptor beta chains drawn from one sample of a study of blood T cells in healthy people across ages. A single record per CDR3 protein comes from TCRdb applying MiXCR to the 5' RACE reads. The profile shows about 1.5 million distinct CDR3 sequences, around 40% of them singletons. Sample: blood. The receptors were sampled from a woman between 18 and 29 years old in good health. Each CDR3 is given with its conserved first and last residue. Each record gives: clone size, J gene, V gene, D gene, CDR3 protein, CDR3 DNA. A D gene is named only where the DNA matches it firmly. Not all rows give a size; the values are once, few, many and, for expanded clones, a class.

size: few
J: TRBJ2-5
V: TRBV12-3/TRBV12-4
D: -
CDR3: CASSLSTLASQYF
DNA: TGTGCCAGCAGTTTATCGACCCTGGCGTCCCAGTACTTC

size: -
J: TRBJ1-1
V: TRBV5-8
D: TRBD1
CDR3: CASSFRTGALEAFF
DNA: TGTGCCAGCAGCTTTCGTACAGGGGCCCTTGAAGCTTTCTTT

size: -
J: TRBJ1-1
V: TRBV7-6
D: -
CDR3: CASSLDSQWYTEAFF
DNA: TGTGCCAGCAGCTTAGATTCCCAGTGGTACACTGAAGCTTTCTTT

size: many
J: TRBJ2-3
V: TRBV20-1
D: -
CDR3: CSARSPVSTDTQYF
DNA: TGCAGTGCTAGGAGTCCCGTTAGCACAGATACGCAGTATTTT

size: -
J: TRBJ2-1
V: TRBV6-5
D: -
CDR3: CASSYLRADEQFF
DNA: TGTGCCAGCAGTTACTTAAGGGCGGATGAGCAGTTCTTC

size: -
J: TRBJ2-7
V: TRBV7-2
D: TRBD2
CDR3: CASSLAALAGGSWAVYSYEQYF
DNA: TGTGCCAGCAGCTTAGCCGCTCTAGCGGGGGGCAGTTGGGCCGTATACTCCTACGAGCAGTACTTC

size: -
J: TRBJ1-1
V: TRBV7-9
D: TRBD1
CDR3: CASRIGQGSEAFF
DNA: TGTGCCAGCAGGATTGGACAGGGCTCTGAAGCTTTCTTT

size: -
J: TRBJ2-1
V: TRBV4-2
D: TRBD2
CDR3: CASSHRLADDNEQFF
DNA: TGTGCCAGCAGCCACCGACTAGCGGATGACAATGAGCAGTTCTTC

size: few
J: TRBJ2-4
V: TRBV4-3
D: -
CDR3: CASSYGDKNIQYF
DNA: TGCGCCAGCTCATATGGGGACAAAAACATTCAGTACTTC

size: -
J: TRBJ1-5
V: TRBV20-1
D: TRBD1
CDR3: CSARKGAYSNQPQHF
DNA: TGCAGTGCTAGAAAGGGGGCCTATAGCAATCAGCCCCAGCATTTT

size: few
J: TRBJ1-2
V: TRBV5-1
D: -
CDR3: CASSPGEALGYTF
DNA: TGCGCCAGCAGCCCCGGCGAGGCTCTCGGCTACACCTTC

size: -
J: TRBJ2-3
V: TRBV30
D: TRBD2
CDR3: CAWSVSGSWGTSTDTQYF
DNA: TGTGCCTGGAGCGTTAGCGGGAGTTGGGGGACTAGCACAGATACGCAGTATTTT

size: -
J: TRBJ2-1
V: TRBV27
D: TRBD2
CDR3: CASIPGLGSYNEQFF
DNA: TGTGCCAGCATACCGGGACTAGGGTCCTACAATGAGCAGTTCTTC

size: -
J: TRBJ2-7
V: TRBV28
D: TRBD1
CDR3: CASSPPGQGLSYEQYF
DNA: TGTGCCAGCAGTCCTCCGGGACAGGGGCTCTCCTACGAGCAGTACTTC

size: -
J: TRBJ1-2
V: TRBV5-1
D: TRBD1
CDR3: CASSRGTGGQPNYGYTF
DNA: TGCGCCAGCAGCCGAGGGACAGGGGGCCAACCAAACTATGGCTACACCTTC

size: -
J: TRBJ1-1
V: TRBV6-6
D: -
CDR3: CASSYMGGRANTEAFF
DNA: TGTGCCAGCAGTTATATGGGGGGGCGAGCAAACACTGAGGCTTTCTTT

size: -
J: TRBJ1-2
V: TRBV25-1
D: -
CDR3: CASSPRLRARNYGYTF
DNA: TGTGCCAGCAGTCCTAGGCTGAGAGCCCGTAACTATGGCTACACCTTC

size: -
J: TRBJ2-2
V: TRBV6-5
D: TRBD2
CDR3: CASSWVAGGGTGELFF
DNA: TGTGCCAGCTCCTGGGTAGCGGGAGGTGGAACCGGGGAGCTGTTTTTT

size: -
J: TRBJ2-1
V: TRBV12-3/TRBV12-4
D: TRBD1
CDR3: CASSRRQGNQETQFF
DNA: TGTGCCAGCAGTAGGCGACAGGGGAATCAAGAGACCCAGTTCTTC

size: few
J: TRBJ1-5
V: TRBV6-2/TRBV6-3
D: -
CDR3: CASLEGGVGNQPQHF
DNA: TGTGCCAGCCTCGAGGGAGGGGTAGGTAATCAGCCCCAGCATTTT

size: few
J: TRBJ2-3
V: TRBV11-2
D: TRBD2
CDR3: CASSLPHLGLAGAADTQYF
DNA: TGTGCCAGCAGCTTACCCCACCTCGGGCTAGCGGGAGCTGCAGATACGCAGTATTTT

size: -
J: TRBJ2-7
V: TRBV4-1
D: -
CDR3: CASSQAPRDEQYF
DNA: TGCGCCAGCAGCCAAGCCCCCCGGGACGAGCAGTACTTC

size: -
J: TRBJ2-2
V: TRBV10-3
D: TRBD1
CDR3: CAISAYSGQGNTGELFF
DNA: TGTGCCATCAGTGCCTACTCGGGACAGGGGAACACCGGGGAGCTGTTTTTT

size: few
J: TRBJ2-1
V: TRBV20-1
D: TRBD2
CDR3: CSARGPAGFEGEQFF
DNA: TGCAGTGCTAGAGGCCCAGCGGGATTTGAGGGGGAGCAGTTCTTC

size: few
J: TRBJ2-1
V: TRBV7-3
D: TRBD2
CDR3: CASSSTPGLVGEQFF
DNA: TGTGCCAGCAGCTCCACTCCGGGACTAGTCGGTGAGCAGTTCTTC

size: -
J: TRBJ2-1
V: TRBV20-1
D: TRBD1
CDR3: CSALRDRGLYEQFF
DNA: TGCAGTGCCCTCCGGGACAGGGGTTTGTATGAGCAGTTCTTC

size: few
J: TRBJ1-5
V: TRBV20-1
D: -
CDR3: CSASPGGRGNQPQHF
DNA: TGCAGTGCTAGTCCGGGGGGTCGGGGCAATCAGCCCCAGCATTTT

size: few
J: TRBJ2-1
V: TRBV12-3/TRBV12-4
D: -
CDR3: CASTPDANEQFF
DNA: TGTGCCAGCACCCCCGATGCCAATGAGCAGTTCTTC

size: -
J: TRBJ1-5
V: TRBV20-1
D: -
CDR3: CSARWGRWGNQPQHF
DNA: TGCAGTGCTAGATGGGGGCGGTGGGGCAATCAGCCCCAGCATTTT

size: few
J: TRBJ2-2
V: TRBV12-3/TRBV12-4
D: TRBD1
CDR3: CASSTHRGHTGELFF
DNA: TGTGCCAGCAGCACACACAGGGGGCACACCGGGGAGCTGTTTTTT

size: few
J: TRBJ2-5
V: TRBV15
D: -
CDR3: CATSRESSVDQETQYF
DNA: TGTGCCACCAGCAGAGAATCGAGTGTGGATCAAGAGACCCAGTACTTC

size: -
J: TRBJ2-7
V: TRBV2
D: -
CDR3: CASRGSGYYEQYF
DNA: TGTGCCAGTAGGGGAAGCGGGTACTACGAGCAGTACTTC

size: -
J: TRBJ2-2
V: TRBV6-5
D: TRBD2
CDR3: CASGGGTNTGELFF
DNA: TGTGCCAGTGGGGGGGGAACGAACACCGGGGAGCTGTTTTTT

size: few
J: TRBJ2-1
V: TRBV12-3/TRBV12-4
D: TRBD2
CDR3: CASSSTLAGSYNEQFF
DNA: TGTGCCAGCAGTTCCACCCTAGCGGGGTCCTACAATGAGCAGTTCTTC

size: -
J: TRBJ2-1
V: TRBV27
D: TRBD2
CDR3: CASSFLPIAGATNEQFF
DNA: TGTGCCAGCAGTTTTCTCCCTATAGCGGGAGCAACCAATGAGCAGTTCTTC

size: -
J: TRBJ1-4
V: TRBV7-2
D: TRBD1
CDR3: CASSQRQGSTNEKLFF
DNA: TGTGCCAGCAGCCAGCGACAGGGATCAACTAATGAAAAACTGTTTTTT

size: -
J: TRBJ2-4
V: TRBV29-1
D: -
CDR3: CSVRQVLAKNIQYF
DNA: TGCAGCGTCAGACAGGTTCTAGCCAAAAACATTCAGTACTTC

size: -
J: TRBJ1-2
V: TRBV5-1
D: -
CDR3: CASTGQSNYGYTF
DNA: TGCGCCAGCACCGGACAGTCCAACTATGGCTACACCTTC

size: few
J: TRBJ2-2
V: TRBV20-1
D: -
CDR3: CSARDLAGELFF
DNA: TGCAGTGCTAGAGATCTTGCTGGGGAGCTGTTTTTT

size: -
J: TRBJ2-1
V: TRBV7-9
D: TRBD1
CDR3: CASSPPGTGGSYNEQFF
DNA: TGTGCCAGCAGCCCTCCCGGGACAGGGGGCTCCTACAATGAGCAGTTCTTC

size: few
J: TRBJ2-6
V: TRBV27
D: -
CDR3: CASRTISGANVLTF
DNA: TGTGCCAGCAGGACGATCTCTGGGGCCAACGTCCTGACTTTC

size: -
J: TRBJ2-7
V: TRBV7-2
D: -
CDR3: CASSDGLNSYEQYF
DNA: TGTGCCAGCAGCGACGGGCTCAACTCCTACGAGCAGTACTTC

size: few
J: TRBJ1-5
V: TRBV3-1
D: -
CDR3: CASSQVGLPPQHF
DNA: TGTGCCAGCAGCCAAGTGGGACTGCCTCCCCAGCATTTT

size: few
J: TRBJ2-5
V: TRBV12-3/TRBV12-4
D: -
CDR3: CASSLDGRTQYF
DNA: TGTGCCAGCAGTTTAGACGGTAGGACCCAGTACTTC

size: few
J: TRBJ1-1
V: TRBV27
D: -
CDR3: CASSIVGVNTEAFF
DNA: TGTGCCAGCAGTATAGTAGGGGTGAACACTGAAGCTTTCTTT

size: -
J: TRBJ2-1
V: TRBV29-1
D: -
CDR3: CSGTLGGYEQFF
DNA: TGCAGCGGCACGTTGGGGGGCTATGAGCAGTTCTTC

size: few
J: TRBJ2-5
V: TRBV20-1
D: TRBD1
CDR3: CSAKQGKIGETQYF
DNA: TGCAGTGCTAAACAGGGGAAAATCGGGGAGACCCAGTACTTC

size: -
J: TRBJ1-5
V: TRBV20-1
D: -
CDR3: CSARWGTSNQPQHF
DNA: TGCAGTGCTAGATGGGGAACTAGCAATCAGCCCCAGCATTTT

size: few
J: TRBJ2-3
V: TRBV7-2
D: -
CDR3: CASSLARWDKHTDTQYF
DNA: TGTGCCAGCAGCTTAGCGAGGTGGGACAAACACACAGATACGCAGTATTTT

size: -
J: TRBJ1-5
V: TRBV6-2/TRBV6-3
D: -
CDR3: CASSYLGASNQPQHF
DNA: TGTGCCAGCAGTTACCTGGGGGCCAGCAATCAGCCCCAGCATTTT

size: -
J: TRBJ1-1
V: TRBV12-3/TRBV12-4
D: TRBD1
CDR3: CASSSSWDSYTEAFF
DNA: TGTGCCAGCAGTTCTAGCTGGGACAGCTACACTGAAGCTTTCTTT

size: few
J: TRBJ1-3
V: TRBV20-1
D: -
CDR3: CSARGPGNTIYF
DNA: TGCAGTGCTAGGGGTCCTGGAAACACCATATATTTT

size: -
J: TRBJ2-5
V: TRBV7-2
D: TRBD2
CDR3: CASSSGLAGATHPQQYF
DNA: TGTGCCAGCAGCTCGGGACTAGCGGGGGCCACCCACCCTCAGCAGTACTTC

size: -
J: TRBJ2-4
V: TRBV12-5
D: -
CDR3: CASGSGNIQYF
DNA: TGTGCTAGTGGTTCAGGAAACATTCAGTACTTC

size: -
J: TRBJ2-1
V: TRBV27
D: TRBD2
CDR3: CASGRTVAGGVSNEQFF
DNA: TGTGCCAGCGGGAGAACAGTAGCGGGGGGGGTGAGCAATGAGCAGTTCTTC